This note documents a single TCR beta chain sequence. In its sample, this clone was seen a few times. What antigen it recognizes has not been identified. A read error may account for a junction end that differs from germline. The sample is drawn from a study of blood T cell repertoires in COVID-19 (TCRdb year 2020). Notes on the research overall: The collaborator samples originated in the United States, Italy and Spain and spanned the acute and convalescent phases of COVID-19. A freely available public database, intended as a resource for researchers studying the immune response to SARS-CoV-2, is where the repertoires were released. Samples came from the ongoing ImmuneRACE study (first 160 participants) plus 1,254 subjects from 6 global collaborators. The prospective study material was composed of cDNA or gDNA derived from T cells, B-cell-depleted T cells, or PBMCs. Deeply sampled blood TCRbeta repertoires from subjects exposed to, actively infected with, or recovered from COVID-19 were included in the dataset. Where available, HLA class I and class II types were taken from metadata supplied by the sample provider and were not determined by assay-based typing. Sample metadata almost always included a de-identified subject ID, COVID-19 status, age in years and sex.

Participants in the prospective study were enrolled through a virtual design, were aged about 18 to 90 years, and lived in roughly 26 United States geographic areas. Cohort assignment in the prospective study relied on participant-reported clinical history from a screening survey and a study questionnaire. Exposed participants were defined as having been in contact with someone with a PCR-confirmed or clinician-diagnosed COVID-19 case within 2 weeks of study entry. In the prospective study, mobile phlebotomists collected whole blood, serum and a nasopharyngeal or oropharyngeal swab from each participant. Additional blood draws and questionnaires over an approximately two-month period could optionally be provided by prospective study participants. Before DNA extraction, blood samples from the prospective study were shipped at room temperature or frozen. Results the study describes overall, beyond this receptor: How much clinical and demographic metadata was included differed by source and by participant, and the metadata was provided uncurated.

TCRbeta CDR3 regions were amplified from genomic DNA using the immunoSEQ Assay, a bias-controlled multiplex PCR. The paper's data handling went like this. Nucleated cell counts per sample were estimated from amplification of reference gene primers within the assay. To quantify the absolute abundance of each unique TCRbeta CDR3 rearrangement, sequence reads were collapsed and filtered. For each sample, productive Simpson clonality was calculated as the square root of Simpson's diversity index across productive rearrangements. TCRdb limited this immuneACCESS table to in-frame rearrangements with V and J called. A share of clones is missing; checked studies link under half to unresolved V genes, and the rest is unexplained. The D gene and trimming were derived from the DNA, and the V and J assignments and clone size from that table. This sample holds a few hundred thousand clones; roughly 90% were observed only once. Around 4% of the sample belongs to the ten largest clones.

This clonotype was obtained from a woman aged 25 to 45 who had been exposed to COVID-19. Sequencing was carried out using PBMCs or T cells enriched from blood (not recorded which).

The bases are TGTGCCAGCCGACAGGGTAATCAAAAACTGTTTTTT. Translated, this gives CASRQGNQKLFF. The chain joins TRBV2 to TRBJ1-4; 7 bases in the junction line up with TRBD1. For CDR1 and CDR2, the germline V gene lists SNHLY and FYNNEI. The CDR3 runs 12 residues from the cysteine to the phenylalanine. Just CDR3 DNA is preserved here, 36 bases in frame from base 1. Beyond the CDR3, the reference TRBV2 and TRBJ1-4 genes provide the residues; the full variable domain reads: EPEVTQTPSHQVTQMGQEVILRCVPISNHLYFYWYRQILGQKVEFLVSFYNNEISEKSEIFDDQFSVERPDGSNFTLKIRSTKLEDSAMYFCASRQGNQKLFFGSGTQLSVL.